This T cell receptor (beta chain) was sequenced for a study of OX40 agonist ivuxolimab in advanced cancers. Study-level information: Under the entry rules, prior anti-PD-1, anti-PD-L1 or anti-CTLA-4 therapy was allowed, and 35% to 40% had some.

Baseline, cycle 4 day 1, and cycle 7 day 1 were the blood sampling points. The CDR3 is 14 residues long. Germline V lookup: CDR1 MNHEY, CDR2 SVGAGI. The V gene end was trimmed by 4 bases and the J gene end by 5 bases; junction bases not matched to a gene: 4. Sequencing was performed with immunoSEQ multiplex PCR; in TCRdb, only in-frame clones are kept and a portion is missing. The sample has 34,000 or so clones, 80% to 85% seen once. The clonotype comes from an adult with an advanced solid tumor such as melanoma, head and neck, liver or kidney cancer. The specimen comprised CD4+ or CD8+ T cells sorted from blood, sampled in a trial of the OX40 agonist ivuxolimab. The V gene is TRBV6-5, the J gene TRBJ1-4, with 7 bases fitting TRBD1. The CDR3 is CASSSDRENEKLFF. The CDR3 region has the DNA TGTGCCAGCAGTTCTGACAGGGAGAATGAAAAACTGTTTTTT.